A single T cell receptor beta chain is shown here with its context. Its antigen is still unknown. The sample originates from a study of graft-versus-host responses after intestinal transplantation. For the study at large: Recipients received multivisceral, liver-intestinal, or isolated intestinal transplants. Among the recipients, all got anti-thymocyte globulin induction and then tacrolimus and steroids for two to four years. General observations from the study: Peak circulating GvH clone levels were associated with early post-transplant HvG declines. Researchers found GvH clones in recipient marrow, and some showed up first in ileum or blood.

The V gene's germline CDR1 is SGHTA and CDR2 FQGTGA. The CDR3 is 16 amino acids. V shed 0 bases and J 1 base; nucleotides not matched to a gene: 4. The table came from immunoSEQ multiplex PCR; TCRdb's copy has only in-frame clones and leaves some out. Among approximately 63,000 clones listed, 90% to 95% were seen once. J is TRBJ2-3 and V is TRBV7-3, with 7 bases matching TRBD2. The sequencing used unstimulated CD4+ T cells sorted from spleen or lymph node cells, collected before transplant. The sequence came from a human donor who was the organ donor for an intestinal transplant. Written as DNA, the CDR3 is TGTGCCAGCAGCTTAACGGCGGGGGTCGGCACAGATACGCAGTATTTT. It specifies CASSLTAGVGTDTQYF.